This TCR beta chain was recovered during a study of molecular identifiers for immune sequencing clone quantification. Study in general: The replicate experiment used RNA from roughly 21,000 or 96,000 naive CD8 cells. This RNA was split into five aliquots, and four of them were sequenced.

The CDR3 sequence is 17 residues long. Germline lookup yields CDR1 LGHNA and CDR2 YSLEER. V lost 4 bases and J lost 2; bases outside the gene matches: 13. Preparation of the bulk TCR libraries relied on previously described methods and listed TCR primers. TCRdb independently ran MiXCR on the PCR reads; one entry per CDR3 protein. The sample lists some 320,000 distinct CDR3 sequences, roughly a quarter occurring once. This clonotype was counted a few times. Its antigen is not identified. Broader study findings: Naive cells had under 1% of molecules in clones above 20 RNA copies, effectors over 97%. Even with more than 950,000 naive cells present, spiked Jurkat TCR RNA from one cell was reportedly detectable.

This rearrangement joins TRBV4-3 to TRBJ2-7; 8 nucleotides match TRBD2. This sequence was found in a human donor in good health. Some libraries in this study had Jurkat cell RNA spiked in. Sequencing was done on a sample of naive CD8+ T cells from blood, with Jurkat cell RNA spiked in. Subset indicated: FACS-sorted CD8+CD4-CCR7+CD45RA+ naive T cells. The CDR3 DNA reads TGCGCCAGCAGCCTGGATCGGGGGGGAAGGGGAGCCTACGAGCAGTACTTC. Amino acids: CASSLDRGGRGAYEQYF.